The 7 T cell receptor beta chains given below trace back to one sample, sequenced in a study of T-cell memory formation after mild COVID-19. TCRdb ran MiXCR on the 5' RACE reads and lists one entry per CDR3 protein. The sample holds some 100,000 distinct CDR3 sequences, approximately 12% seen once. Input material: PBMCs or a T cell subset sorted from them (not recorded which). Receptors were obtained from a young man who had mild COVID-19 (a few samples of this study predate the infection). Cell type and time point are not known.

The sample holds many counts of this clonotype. CDR3 region: CASIPGAYTEAFF. DNA for the CDR3: TGTGCCAGTATTCCGGGGGCCTACACTGAAGCTTTCTTT. The chain is built from TRBV12-3 or TRBV12-4 and TRBJ1-1, with a tentative D call TRBD1 (6 bases). CDR3 length: 13 residues. The ends were cut back, 9 bases at V and 3 bases at J, with 14 bases in the middle.

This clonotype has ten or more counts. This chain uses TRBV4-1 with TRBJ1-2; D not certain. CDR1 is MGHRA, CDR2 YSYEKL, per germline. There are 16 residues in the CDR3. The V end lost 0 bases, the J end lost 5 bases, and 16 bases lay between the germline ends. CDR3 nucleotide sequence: TGCGCCAGCAGCCAAGATCAAGCCAGCTCTCGGTATGGCTACACCTTC. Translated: CASSQDQASSRYGYTF.

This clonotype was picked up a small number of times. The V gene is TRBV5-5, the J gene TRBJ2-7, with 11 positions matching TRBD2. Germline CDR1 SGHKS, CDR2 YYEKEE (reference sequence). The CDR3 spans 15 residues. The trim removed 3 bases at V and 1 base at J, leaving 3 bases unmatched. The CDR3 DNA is TGTGCCAGCAGCTACACTAGCGGGGGTTCCTACGAGCAGTACTTC. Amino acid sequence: CASSYTSGGSYEQYF.

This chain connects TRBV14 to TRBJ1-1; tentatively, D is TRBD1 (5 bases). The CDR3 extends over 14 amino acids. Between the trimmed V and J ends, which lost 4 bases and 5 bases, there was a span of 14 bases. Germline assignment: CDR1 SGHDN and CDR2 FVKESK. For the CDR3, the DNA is TGTGCCAGCAGCCTCCGGGGGATATCGACTGAAGCTTTCTTT. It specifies CASSLRGISTEAFF.

Here the CDR3 DNA reads TGTGCCAGCAGCTCCCTGACTACCCGGGGCTACAATGAGCAGTTCTTC. This translates into CASSSLTTRGYNEQFF. The rearrangement joins TRBV7-9 to TRBJ2-1; a weak D match, TRBD2 (5 bases). V lost 4 bases and J 3 bases, leaving 16 bases between the germline ends. This CDR3 spans 16 amino acids. The germline CDR1 and CDR2 sequences are SEHNR and FQNEAQ (reference sequence). Based on the CDR3 plus reference TRBV7-9 and TRBJ2-1, the full variable domain is DTGVSQNPRHKITKRGQNVTFRCDPISEHNRLYWYRQTLGQGPEFLTYFQNEAQLEKSRLLSDRFSAERPKGSFSTLEIQRTEQGDSAMYLCASSSLTTRGYNEQFFGPGTRLTVL.

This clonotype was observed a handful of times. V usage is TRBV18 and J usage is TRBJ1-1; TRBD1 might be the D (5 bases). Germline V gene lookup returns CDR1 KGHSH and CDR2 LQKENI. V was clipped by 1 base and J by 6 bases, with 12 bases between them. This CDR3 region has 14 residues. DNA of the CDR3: TGTGCCAGCTCACCACTCTCTGGAGGGGCTGAAGCTTTCTTT. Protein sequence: CASSPLSGGAEAFF.

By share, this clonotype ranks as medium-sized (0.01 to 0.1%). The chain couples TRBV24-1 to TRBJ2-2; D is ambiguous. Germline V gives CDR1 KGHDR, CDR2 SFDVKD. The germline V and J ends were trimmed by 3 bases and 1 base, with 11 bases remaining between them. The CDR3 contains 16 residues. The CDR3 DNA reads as TGTGCCACCAGTGATCTAGGCCCCGGGAACACCGGGGAGCTGTTTTTT. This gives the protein CATSDLGPGNTGELFF.